This T cell receptor beta chain came from a study of T-cell memory formation after mild COVID-19. In TCRdb, the 5' RACE reads were re-called with MiXCR into one record per CDR3 protein. The sample shows over 150,000 distinct CDR3 sequences, about 18% of them seen only once. This clonotype showed up many times. Sequenced input: PBMCs or a T cell subset sorted from them (not recorded which). This clonotype originated in a man between 18 and 29 years old who had mild COVID-19 (a few samples of this study predate the infection). Cell type and time point are not known.

Here the CDR3 reads CSAPNRDGADEQYF. The CDR3 nucleotides are TGCAGTGCCCCCAACAGGGACGGTGCCGACGAGCAGTACTTC. The gene calls are TRBV20-1 and TRBJ2-7; a weak D match, TRBD1 (6 bases). CDR1 is DFQATT, CDR2 SNEGSKA, per germline (reference sequence). V shed 6 bases and J shed 5 bases, with 20 bases lying between them. CDR3 length: 14 residues.